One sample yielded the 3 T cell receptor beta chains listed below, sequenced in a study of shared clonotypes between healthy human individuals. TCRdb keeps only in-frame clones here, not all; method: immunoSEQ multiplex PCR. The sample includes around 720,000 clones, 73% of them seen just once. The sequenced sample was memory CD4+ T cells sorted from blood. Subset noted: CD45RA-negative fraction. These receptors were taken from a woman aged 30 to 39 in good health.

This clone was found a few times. The CDR3 DNA is TGTGCCAGCAGTGAAAGAGTCTGGGACAGTTCCTACGAGCAGTACTTC. Protein sequence: CASSERVWDSSYEQYF. The gene calls are TRBV6-1 and TRBJ2-7, with 7 bases lining up with TRBD1. After removal of 2 bases from V and 1 base from J, the junction contained 8 bases not matched to a gene. This CDR3 has 16 amino acids. Germline values: CDR1 MNHNS, CDR2 SASEGT.

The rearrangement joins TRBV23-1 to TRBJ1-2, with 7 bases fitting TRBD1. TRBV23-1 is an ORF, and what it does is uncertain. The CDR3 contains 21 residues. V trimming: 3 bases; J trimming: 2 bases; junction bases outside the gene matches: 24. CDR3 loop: CASSHLQTTGEESQSNYGYTF. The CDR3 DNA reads TGCGCCAGCAGTCATCTTCAAACAACAGGGGAGGAGTCCCAGTCCAACTATGGCTACACCTTC.

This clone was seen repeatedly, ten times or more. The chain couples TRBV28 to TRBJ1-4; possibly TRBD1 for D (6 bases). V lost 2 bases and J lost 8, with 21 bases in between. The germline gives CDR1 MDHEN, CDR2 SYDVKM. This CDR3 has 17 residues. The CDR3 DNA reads TGTGCCAGCAGTTTACTCGGGCTGGCTCAGGGGAAGGAAAAACTGTTTTTT. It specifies CASSLLGLAQGKEKLFF.